This is a list of T cell receptor beta chains from one sample in a study of radiotherapy plus CTLA-4 blockade in lung cancer. TCRdb keeps only in-frame clones here, not all; method: immunoSEQ multiplex PCR. In the table there are some 40,000 clones, approximately 77% of which are singletons. The material sequenced was peripheral blood, taken from a patient treated with radiotherapy plus ipilimumab. The origin of the receptors is a human donor with non-small cell lung cancer whose response to radiotherapy plus ipilimumab could not be evaluated. Both conserved end residues are part of each CDR3. D genes are given only for firm matches. Part of the rows lack a size; the others show once, few, many or a class for expanded clones.

d_call	v_call	clone_size	j_call	cdr3_nt	cdr3_aa
TRBD2	TRBV7-3	.	TRBJ2-7	TGTGCCAGCAGCTCGGCAGCGGGGGGTGGGGAGCAGTACTTC	CASSSAAGGGEQYF
TRBD1	TRBV4-2	.	TRBJ1-1	TGTGCCAGCAGCCGCCGGGACAGCATGAACACTGAAGCTTTCTTT	CASSRRDSMNTEAFF
.	TRBV5-1	few	TRBJ1-2	TGCGCCAGCAGCTTCGCGCAGGGCTATGGCTACACCTTC	CASSFAQGYGYTF
TRBD1	TRBV5-5	medium-sized	TRBJ1-2	TGTGCCAGCAGCTGGCCGGGACAGGGGGCCCGAGCTAACTATGGCTACACCTTC	CASSWPGQGARANYGYTF
.	TRBV5-1	.	TRBJ2-7	TGCGCCAGCAGCCTAGACGGGCAGGGCGAGCAGTACTTC	CASSLDGQGEQYF
TRBD2	TRBV5-1	.	TRBJ2-2	TGCGCCAGCAGCCCGGGACTAGCGGGGGTCGGGGAGCTGTTTTTT	CASSPGLAGVGELFF
TRBD2	TRBV7-2	.	TRBJ2-7	TGTGCCAGCAGCTTAGGTCCGGCGGGGGGGCTCGAGCAGTACTTC	CASSLGPAGGLEQYF
.	TRBV6-1	.	TRBJ2-2	TGTGCCAGCAGTGCGTATCCGAACACCGGGGAGCTGTTTTTT	CASSAYPNTGELFF
TRBD1	TRBV11-2	once	TRBJ1-4	TGTGCCAGCAGTTCCCTGGACAGGGGAATAGGAAAACTGTTTTTT	CASSSLDRGIGKLFF
TRBD1	TRBV18	.	TRBJ1-1	TGTGCCAGCTCACCAGGTCCCCTCCGGACAGGGGCTCCGAACACTGAAGCTTTCTTT	CASSPGPLRTGAPNTEAFF
.	TRBV15	.	TRBJ2-3	TGTGCCACCAGCAGAGATGCGGGTCAAGAGAGGGATACGCAGTATTTT	CATSRDAGQERDTQYF
TRBD2	TRBV28	.	TRBJ2-2	TGTGCCAGCAGTATTAGCGGGAGGATCACCGGGGAGCTGTTTTTT	CASSISGRITGELFF
TRBD2	TRBV9	.	TRBJ2-1	TGTGCCAGCAGCCCCCGACTAGCGGGCTACAATGAGCAGTTCTTC	CASSPRLAGYNEQFF
.	TRBV7-2	.	TRBJ1-2	TGTGCCAGCAGCTTGACAGGCCTAGCTAACTATGGCTACACCTTC	CASSLTGLANYGYTF
.	TRBV7-6	.	TRBJ1-3	TGTGCCAGCAGCCCCCCACATCCCTCTGGAAACACCATATATTTT	CASSPPHPSGNTIYF
TRBD1	TRBV6-5	.	TRBJ2-1	TGTGCCAGCAGTTTAGGGGGCGCCGGCAATGAGCAGTTCTTC	CASSLGGAGNEQFF
TRBD1	TRBV30	.	TRBJ1-2	TGTGCCTGGAGTGGGCGGGACAGTGAATATGGCTACACCTTC	CAWSGRDSEYGYTF
.	TRBV6-5	.	TRBJ1-2	TGTGCCAGCAGCCGAATCAGGGGAACTCGGGGCTACACCTTC	CASSRIRGTRGYTF
TRBD1	TRBV5-6	.	TRBJ2-7	TGTGCCAGCTGCCGCGGGACAGGGTTGTTCGAGCAGTACTTC	CASCRGTGLFEQYF
.	TRBV5-4	.	TRBJ2-7	TGTGCCAGCAGCTTATCTTCCGGGATTAGCTCCTACGAGCAGTACTTC	CASSLSSGISSYEQYF
TRBD1	TRBV18	.	TRBJ2-2	TGTGCCAGCTCACCGGGACAGGGGAACACCGGGGAGCTGTTTTTT	CASSPGQGNTGELFF
TRBD1	TRBV2	.	TRBJ1-5	TGTGCCAGCTGGACAGGGTTGGTCAATCAGCCCCAGCATTTT	CASWTGLVNQPQHF
TRBD2	TRBV11-2	.	TRBJ2-5	TGTGCCAGCAGCTTAAGCGGGAGCGTTGGAGAGACCCAGTACTTC	CASSLSGSVGETQYF
.	TRBV5-1	.	TRBJ2-3	TGCGCCAGCAGCTTGAACTTCCGCACAGATACGCAGTATTTT	CASSLNFRTDTQYF
.	TRBV5-4	.	TRBJ1-3	TGTGCCAGCAGCTACGGTCTTGGAAACACCATATATTTT	CASSYGLGNTIYF
TRBD1	TRBV13	.	TRBJ1-6	TGTGCCAGCAGCTCGGGACAGGAGAGTCCCTATAATTCACCCCTCCACTTT	CASSSGQESPYNSPLHF
.	TRBV19	.	TRBJ2-7	TGTGCCAGTAGCGGCGGTTCCGGGACACACTCCTACGAGCAGTACTTC	CASSGGSGTHSYEQYF
.	TRBV19	once	TRBJ1-3	TGTGCCAGTAGTATTTTTCAAGGAAACACCATATATTTT	CASSIFQGNTIYF
.	TRBV4-3	few	TRBJ1-1	TGCGCCAGCAGCCAAGCCCCACCGAGAGCGAACACTGAAGCTTTCTTT	CASSQAPPRANTEAFF
.	TRBV28	.	TRBJ2-7	TGTGCCAGCAGAGCCTCCGGGGTTGGTTCCTACGAGCAGTACTTC	CASRASGVGSYEQYF
TRBD2	TRBV29-1	once	TRBJ2-1	TGCAGCGTTGAACTAGCGGTGGGGAATGAGCAGTTCTTC	CSVELAVGNEQFF
.	TRBV7-2	.	TRBJ2-2	TGTGCCAGCAGCTTAGACCCCTCTGGAGCCGGGGAGCTGTTTTTT	CASSLDPSGAGELFF
.	TRBV6-1	.	TRBJ2-6	TGTGCCAGCAGTGCAGGGCATCTTATAAGTTCTGGGGCCAACGTCCTGACTTTC	CASSAGHLISSGANVLTF
TRBD1	TRBV30	few	TRBJ2-1	TGTGCCTGGAGTGTAAGGCTCCGGGGACAGGGGGCTAGGTATGGGGCCTACAATGAGCAGTTCTTC	CAWSVRLRGQGARYGAYNEQFF
.	TRBV19	.	TRBJ1-1	TGTGCCAGTAACGGCCGGGACATGGGGATGAACACTGAAGCTTTCTTT	CASNGRDMGMNTEAFF
TRBD2	TRBV7-2	.	TRBJ2-7	TGTGCCAGCAGCTTAGATCCTCTTAGGACTAGCGGGGGCCAGCAGTACTTC	CASSLDPLRTSGGQQYF
.	TRBV5-5	.	TRBJ1-1	TGTGCCAGCAGCTCCATCAGAGGGGGGGGCACTGAAGCTTTCTTT	CASSSIRGGGTEAFF
TRBD1	TRBV5-1	.	TRBJ1-6	TGCGCCAGCAGCACCTCAGGGACAGGGGTTTCACCCCTCCACTTT	CASSTSGTGVSPLHF
TRBD2	TRBV29-1	few	TRBJ2-3	TGCAGCGTTGTGCTAGCGGGACCAAGCACAGATACGCAGTATTTT	CSVVLAGPSTDTQYF
TRBD1	TRBV28	.	TRBJ1-3	TGTGCCAGCAGCCCCGCGGGACAGGGGGTTAGAAACACCATATATTTT	CASSPAGQGVRNTIYF
TRBD1	TRBV4-2	.	TRBJ2-1	TGTGCCAGCAGCCAGCGAGAGACAGGGGGAGCCTACTACAATGAGCAGTTCTTC	CASSQRETGGAYYNEQFF
.	TRBV5-4	.	TRBJ2-5	TGTGCCAGCAGCTTGGTTGCGGGAGAGACCCAGTACTTC	CASSLVAGETQYF
.	TRBV28	.	TRBJ1-2	TGTGCCAGCAGTCGGACACCCCTGGTGGGTGGCTACACCTTC	CASSRTPLVGGYTF
TRBD2	TRBV4-2	.	TRBJ2-3	TGTGCCAGCAGCCTTACTAGCGACACAGATACGCAGTATTTT	CASSLTSDTDTQYF
.	TRBV5-1	.	TRBJ2-7	TGCGCCAGTTCCCGCGGGCAGGGGTGGTACGAGCAGTACTTC	CASSRGQGWYEQYF
TRBD2	TRBV9	.	TRBJ2-3	TGTGCCAGCAGCGTAGAGGGGACTAGCGGAGGGGGCACGAATTTT	CASSVEGTSGGGTNF
.	TRBV27	.	TRBJ1-5	TGTGCCACCTCGACGGACAAGCTCAATCAGCCCCAGCATTTT	CATSTDKLNQPQHF
.	TRBV27	.	TRBJ2-7	TGTGCCAGCAGCACCATGACAGGTTCCTTCTCCTACGAGCAGTACTTC	CASSTMTGSFSYEQYF